The 23 T cell receptor beta chains below come from one sample, sequenced in a study of human T cells and chemical hapten exposure. TCRdb re-derived calls from the RACE reads in MiXCR, one entry per CDR3 protein. The table records just over 350,000 distinct CDR3 sequences, around 6% of them present only once. The time point: patch test 2, 6 weeks after DPC sensitization. Treatment of the sample: therapeutic diphenylcyclopropenone sensitization with weekly scalp DPC. Source: whole blood, taken in connection with sensitization to the hapten diphenylcyclopropenone (DPC). The receptors come from a woman between 18 and 29 years old with alopecia areata. Some clones in this sample may be carry-over from other donors' samples.

This clonotype was seen more than once but under ten times. The rearrangement uses TRBV7-8 and TRBJ1-1; TRBD1 aligns across 12 bases. With V trimmed by 4 bases and J by 3 bases, 6 bases remained unmatched. CDR3 size: 16 residues. Per germline, CDR1 SGHVS and CDR2 FQNEAQ. In DNA form, the CDR3 reads TGTGCCAGCAGCTGGGGACAGGGGGCTGCTTACACTGAAGCTTTCTTT. It codes for CASSWGQGAAYTEAFF.

This clonotype was picked up a small number of times. One end of the junction varies from germline; a read error may be responsible. The genes are TRBV7-7 and TRBJ2-2; 7 nucleotides match TRBD1. This CDR3 has 17 amino acids. The germline CDR1 and CDR2 sequences are SSHAT and FNYEAQ (reference sequence). CDR3: CASSPTSGTEGTGELFF. The CDR3 coding sequence is TGTGCTAGCAGCCCAACCTCCGGGACAGAGGGCACCGGGGAGCTGTTTTTT. The full variable domain, its missing parts supplied by reference TRBV7-7 and TRBJ2-2, is GAGVSQSPRYKVTKRGQDVTLRCDPISSHATLYWYQQALGQGPEFLTYFNYEAQPDKSGLPSDRFSAERPEGSISTLTIQRTEQRDSAMYRCASSPTSGTEGTGELFFGEGSRLTVL.

This clonotype was seen many times. The rearrangement joins TRBV7-2 to TRBJ1-6; D not certain. CDR1 is SGHTA and CDR2 is FQGNSA in the germline V gene. Trimming removed 8 bases from V and 8 bases from J, with 16 bases in between. The CDR3 sequence is 14 residues long. The CDR3 coding sequence is TGTGCCAGCTCGCCACGGTATAGGGATTCACCCCTCCACTTT. Translating it yields CASSPRYRDSPLHF.

The genes are TRBV9 and TRBJ1-2; no reliable D call. Germline V gene data show CDR1 as SGDLS and CDR2 as YYNGEE. Trimming left V 4 bases short and J 7 bases short, with 11 bases between. The CDR3 is made up of 12 amino acids. This CDR3 reads CASSYGGLGYTF. The CDR3 bases are TGTGCCAGCAGCTATGGCGGGCTTGGCTACACCTTC.

Notes on this clonotype: A much bigger clone sits one base away, suggesting this may be a read error. The chain uses TRBV29-1 and TRBJ1-2, with D uncertain. Germline CDR1 is SQVTM and CDR2 is ANQGSEA. The CDR3 extends over 12 amino acids. DNA of the CDR3: TGCAGCGGACACCACACAGTCTATGGCTTCACCTTC. Residues: CSGHHTVYGFTF.

This clonotype was picked up a small number of times. The chain combines TRBV6-5 with TRBJ2-3; 7 bases agree with TRBD2. In germline, CDR1 is MNHEY, CDR2 SVGAGI. Losses at the gene ends were 0 bases for V and 6 bases for J; bases not matched to a gene: 12. The CDR3 sequence is 17 residues long. The CDR3 is CASSYSPLAKPWDTQYF. The CDR3 coding sequence is TGTGCCAGCAGTTACTCGCCACTAGCGAAACCTTGGGATACGCAGTATTTT.

The rearrangement links TRBV25-1 to TRBJ1-4, with D hard to call. This CDR3 contains 15 residues. Trimming stripped 1 base from V and 4 bases from J, with 10 bases between. The V gene's germline CDR1 is MGHDK and CDR2 SYGVNS. CDR3 protein: CASSESWPINEKLFF. CDR3 nucleotides: TGTGCCAGCAGTGAATCTTGGCCGATTAATGAAAAACTGTTTTTT.

In its sample, this clonotype was seen a few times. The chain uses TRBV6-6 and TRBJ1-1, with 9 nucleotides matching TRBD1. In germline, CDR1 is MNHNY, CDR2 SVGAGI (reference sequence). The CDR3 covers 15 residues. V dropped 5 bases and J dropped 3; count of bases not matched to a gene: 7. The chain's CDR3 is CASSTGGAGDTEAFF. The CDR3 bases are TGTGCCAGCAGTACAGGGGGCGCCGGGGACACTGAAGCTTTCTTT.

Ten or more counts support this clonotype. The chain carries TRBV7-9 and TRBJ1-5, with 7 positions matching TRBD1. V lost 5 bases to trimming and J lost 7 bases; unmatched junction nucleotides: 5. The germline V gene encodes CDR1 SEHNR and CDR2 FQNEAQ (reference sequence). This CDR3 is built from 13 residues. The CDR3 DNA reads TGTGCCAGCAGCCTCACAGGGGCCCAGCCCCAGCATTTT. Translating gives CASSLTGAQPQHF.

There are many counts of this clonotype. The rearrangement links TRBV27 to TRBJ2-5; TRBD2 agrees at 7 bases. The V gene's germline CDR1 is MNHEY and CDR2 SMNVEV (reference sequence). The CDR3 covers 14 residues. The junction had 4 bases not matched to a gene; V was cut back by 4 bases and J by 2 bases. This CDR3 reads CASSSWTSQETQYF. DNA of the CDR3: TGTGCCAGCAGTTCCTGGACTAGTCAAGAGACCCAGTACTTC.

This clonotype was recorded a few times. The rearrangement uses TRBV14 and TRBJ2-4; no clear D gene. Per germline, CDR1 SGHDN and CDR2 FVKESK. Trimming removed 8 bases at V and 0 bases at J, with 11 bases between. This CDR3 has 14 residues. The CDR3 loop reads CASASSLAKNIQYF. In DNA form, the CDR3 reads TGTGCCAGCGCCTCCAGCCTAGCCAAAAACATTCAGTACTTC.

V is TRBV28 and J is TRBJ1-5, with D perhaps TRBD1 (5 bases). V lost 5 bases, J lost 1 base, and 9 bases lay in between. Germline lookup yields CDR1 MDHEN and CDR2 SYDVKM. CDR3 length: 14 amino acids. The DNA of the CDR3 is TGTGCCAGCAGTACCCGGGGGAGCAATCAGCCCCAGCATTTT. As protein: CASSTRGSNQPQHF.

The CDR3 region is CASSSPRGAGNEQFF. CDR3 coding DNA: TGTGCCAGCAGCTCCCCACGGGGGGCCGGCAATGAGCAGTTCTTC. The V gene is TRBV7-8, the J gene TRBJ2-1, with D tentatively TRBD2 (7 bases). The germline V gene has CDR1 SGHVS and CDR2 FQNEAQ. CDR3 length: 15 residues. V lost 4 bases to trimming and J lost 6 bases, with 16 bases between them.

The chain couples TRBV29-1 to TRBJ2-3; D tentatively fits TRBD1 or TRBD2 (5 bases each). The germline gives CDR1 SQVTM, CDR2 ANQGSEA. Trimming took off 4 bases at V and 2 bases at J, with 7 bases between the two ends. This CDR3 is 12 amino acids long. CDR3 sequence reads: CSVGDHTDTQYF. CDR3 DNA sequence: TGCAGCGTTGGGGACCACACAGATACGCAGTATTTT.

The chain has TRBV6-4 and TRBJ2-1, with D unclear. CDR3 length equals 13 residues. CDR1 and CDR2 (germline): MRHNA, SNTAGT. V was cut by 6 bases and J by 5 bases, with 11 bases left in between. The CDR3 protein is CASSTGPNNEQFF. The CDR3 nucleotides read TGTGCCAGCAGCACCGGACCCAACAATGAGCAGTTCTTC.

This clonotype showed up just a few times. The V call is TRBV6-2 or TRBV6-3, the J call TRBJ1-1, with unresolved D. There are 14 residues in the CDR3. Germline CDR1 MNHEY, CDR2 SVGEGT. V was cut by 2 bases and J by 6 bases, with 13 bases left in between. The CDR3 protein is CASSYKGGRSEAFF. In DNA form, the CDR3 reads TGTGCCAGCAGTTACAAAGGAGGGCGTTCTGAAGCTTTCTTT.

This clonotype was recorded a few times. This chain connects TRBV2 to TRBJ2-2; 7 bases map to TRBD1. This CDR3 has 15 residues. V dropped 6 bases and J dropped 1; count of bases not matched to a gene: 5. The germline V gene has CDR1 SNHLY and CDR2 FYNNEI. The CDR3: CASRWDRMNTGELFF. The CDR3 bases are TGTGCCAGCAGATGGGACAGAATGAACACCGGGGAGCTGTTTTTT.

The J gene is TRBJ2-7, the V gene TRBV11-3, with D perhaps matching TRBD1 (6 bases). V was clipped by 5 bases and J by 5 bases, with 13 bases between them. The germline gives CDR1 SGHNT, CDR2 YENEEA. CDR3 length: 13 residues. The CDR3 DNA reads as TGTGCCAGCAGCCCTACAGGGTTCGACGAGCAGTACTTC. Protein product: CASSPTGFDEQYF.

In its sample, this clonotype was seen many times. The chain couples TRBV6-5 to TRBJ1-2; TRBD1 matches 7 bases. Germline trimming cut 2 bases from V and 7 bases from J; bases unmatched to any gene: 7. The CDR3 totals 14 residues. Per germline, CDR1 MNHEY and CDR2 SVGAGI. The CDR3 DNA is TGTGCCAGCAGTTACGCCGGGACAGCAACTGGCTACACCTTC. Its protein product is CASSYAGTATGYTF.

This clonotype was counted at least ten times. The chain joins TRBV20-1 to TRBJ1-2; 7 nucleotides agree with TRBD1. Trimming at V came to 4 bases and at J to 7 bases, leaving 6 bases not matched to a gene. The CDR3 contains 12 residues. In germline, CDR1 is DFQATT, CDR2 SNEGSKA (reference sequence). CDR3 in amino acids: CSATTGTPGYTF. The DNA for the CDR3 is TGCAGTGCTACGACAGGGACGCCTGGCTACACCTTC.

The chain combines TRBV11-2 with TRBJ2-3, with a weak D call TRBD2 (6 bases). Trimming removed 0 bases at V and 0 bases at J, with 10 bases between. Looked up from germline, CDR1 is SGHAT and CDR2 is FQNNGV. This CDR3 spans 16 amino acids. This CDR3 is CASSLDGGVSTDTQYF. CDR3 in DNA: TGTGCCAGCAGCTTAGATGGCGGGGTTAGCACAGATACGCAGTATTTT.

This clonotype came up a few times. This chain connects TRBV5-1 to TRBJ2-3; D gene unclear. This CDR3 contains 17 residues. CDR1 is SGHRS, CDR2 YFSETQ, per germline. The germline V and J ends were trimmed by 0 bases and 1 base, with 15 bases remaining between them. CDR3 loop: CASSLAATAWGTDTQYF. The CDR3 DNA reads TGCGCCAGCAGCTTGGCCGCGACTGCATGGGGCACAGATACGCAGTATTTT.

Many counts were recorded for this clonotype. The chain links TRBV3-1 to TRBJ1-2; 9 bases match TRBD1. V lost 1 base and J lost 6; bases outside the gene matches: 9. Germline assignment: CDR1 LGHDT and CDR2 YNNKEL (reference sequence). This CDR3 is 16 amino acids long. CDR3 in amino acids: CASSQAGQGGPNGYTF. CDR3 coding DNA: TGTGCCAGCAGCCAAGCGGGACAGGGTGGACCCAATGGCTACACCTTC.